The 12 T cell receptor beta chains given below trace back to one sample, sequenced in a study of shared clonotypes between healthy human individuals. TCRdb's copy holds only in-frame clones and misses some; the assay was immunoSEQ multiplex PCR. The table records 1.6 million or so clones, less than 99% of them present only once. The sequenced sample was naive CD4+ T cells sorted from blood. As for subset: CD45RA+ positively selected. These receptors were taken from a man younger than 40 in good health.

In DNA form, the CDR3 reads TGTGCCAGCATCCAGGTGGGTGGCACTGAAGCTTTCTTT. Translating it yields CASIQVGGTEAFF. V gene TRBV6-1 combines with J gene TRBJ1-1; the D is unclear. CDR1 and CDR2 from the germline V gene are MNHNS and SASEGT. Trimming left V 7 bases short and J 4 bases short, with 13 bases between. The CDR3 covers 13 residues.

This chain links TRBV28 with TRBJ1-1; D might be TRBD1 (5 bases). With 6 bases removed from V and 6 bases from J, the gap between germline ends came to 17 bases. The germline gives CDR1 MDHEN, CDR2 SYDVKM. The CDR3 has 14 residues. DNA of the CDR3: TGTGCCAGCAGAGCTAGCAGGGCGTCCTCTGAAGCTTTCTTT. Translating gives CASRASRASSEAFF.

Here the CDR3 DNA reads TGTGCCAGCAGATCTAACAGGGGGCACGGGGAGCTGTTTTTT. Translated: CASRSNRGHGELFF. The V gene is TRBV6-5, the J gene TRBJ2-2; 9 bases line up with TRBD1. Germline V CDR1 and CDR2: MNHEY, SVGAGI. This CDR3 has 14 residues. V dropped 6 bases and J dropped 7; count of bases not matched to a gene: 6.

The chain has TRBV5-1 and TRBJ2-2, with 8 bases identical to TRBD1. The CDR3 sequence is 16 residues long. CDR1 is SGHRS, CDR2 YFSETQ, per germline. V was pared by 2 bases and J by 5 bases, with 8 bases of the junction left unmatched. CDR3 DNA: TGCGCCAGCAGCTTCCGGACAGGGAAGGGAACCGGGGAGCTGTTTTTT. This translates into CASSFRTGKGTGELFF.

Turning to this clone: The same CDR3 can be traced to other DNA sequences in this sample. The chain joins TRBV18 to TRBJ2-7; possibly TRBD2 for D (6 bases). The ends were cut back, 3 bases at V and 4 bases at J, with 7 bases in the middle. Germline V lookup: CDR1 KGHSH, CDR2 LQKENI. This CDR3 has 12 amino acids. The CDR3 reads CASSPGSYEQYF. CDR3 coding DNA: TGTGCCAGCTCACCCGGGAGTTACGAGCAGTACTTC. Based on the CDR3 plus reference TRBV18 and TRBJ2-7, the full variable domain is NAGVMQNPRHLVRRRGQEARLRCSPMKGHSHVYWYRQLPEEGLKFMVYLQKENIIDESGMPKERFSAEFPKEGPSILRIQQVVRGDSAAYFCASSPGSYEQYFGPGTRLTVT.

The chain uses TRBV2 and TRBJ2-2, with 9 nucleotides matching TRBD1. This CDR3 has 14 amino acids. The germline gives CDR1 SNHLY, CDR2 FYNNEI. J lost 3 bases, V lost 7 bases, and 3 bases had no gene match. CDR3 sequence reads: CASIHRGHTGELFF. CDR3 nucleotides: TGTGCCAGCATCCACAGGGGGCACACCGGGGAGCTGTTTTTT.

The chain couples TRBV27 to TRBJ2-5; 9 nucleotides match TRBD1. Germline lookup yields CDR1 MNHEY and CDR2 SMNVEV (reference sequence). V lost 3 bases to trimming and J lost 5 bases; unmatched junction nucleotides: 10. The length of the CDR3 is 16 residues. The CDR3 nucleotides are TGTGCCAGCAGTTTCTGGAGAACAGGGGGCGGGGAGACCCAGTACTTC. It specifies CASSFWRTGGGETQYF.

Details on this clone: Other DNA sequences from this sample encode an identical CDR3 as well. The chain links TRBV18 to TRBJ2-3; no clear D gene. This CDR3 comprises 14 residues. Germline V gives CDR1 KGHSH, CDR2 LQKENI. V was pared by 2 bases and J by 0 bases, with 6 bases between. The CDR3 here is CASSPGTSTDTQYF. The CDR3 DNA follows: TGTGCCAGCTCACCAGGTACTAGCACAGATACGCAGTATTTT.

In the case of this clone: Other DNA variants within this sample encode the same CDR3. The chain combines TRBV7-9 with TRBJ2-5, with 12 bases aligning to TRBD2. CDR3 size: 17 residues. V shed 3 bases and J 0 bases; nucleotides not matched to a gene: 5. The germline V gene encodes CDR1 SEHNR and CDR2 FQNEAQ (reference sequence). CDR3 in DNA: TGTGCCAGCAGCTTTCTCGGGACTAGCGGGTACCAAGAGACCCAGTACTTC. Translated: CASSFLGTSGYQETQYF.

Only a few counts were recorded for this clone. Other DNA sequences in the same sample also yield this CDR3. The chain joins TRBV5-1 to TRBJ2-3; D gene ambiguous. In germline, CDR1 is SGHRS, CDR2 YFSETQ. Trimming took 0 bases from V and 0 from J, leaving 5 bases between them. The CDR3 runs 14 residues. The DNA of the CDR3 is TGCGCCAGCAGCTTGGGGGGTAGCACAGATACGCAGTATTTT. This encodes CASSLGGSTDTQYF.

The chain employs TRBV5-6 and TRBJ2-5; 15 bases are shared with TRBD2. V lost 2 bases to trimming and J lost 5 bases; unmatched junction nucleotides: 7. The length of the CDR3 is 17 residues. Germline V gene sequence: CDR1 SGHDT, CDR2 YYEEEE. Here the CDR3 DNA reads TGTGCCAGCAGCTTATTTCCGGGACTAGCGGGAGGTGAGACCCAGTACTTC. Amino acid sequence: CASSLFPGLAGGETQYF.

The chain is built from TRBV5-4 and TRBJ1-2; a weak D match, TRBD1 (6 bases). The CDR3 runs to 14 residues. CDR1 is SGHNT, CDR2 YYREEE, per germline (reference sequence). Trimming shortened V by 1 base and J by 7 bases, and 14 bases separated the two germline ends. The CDR3 is CASSLFMGGPGYTF. The CDR3 DNA reads as TGTGCCAGCAGCTTGTTTATGGGGGGCCCTGGCTACACCTTC. Combining the CDR3 with reference TRBV5-4 and TRBJ1-2 gives the whole variable domain ETGVTQSPTHLIKTRGQQVTLRCSSQSGHNTVSWYQQALGQGPQFIFQYYREEENGRGNFPPRFSGLQFPNYSSELNVNALELDDSALYLCASSLFMGGPGYTFGSGTRLTVV.